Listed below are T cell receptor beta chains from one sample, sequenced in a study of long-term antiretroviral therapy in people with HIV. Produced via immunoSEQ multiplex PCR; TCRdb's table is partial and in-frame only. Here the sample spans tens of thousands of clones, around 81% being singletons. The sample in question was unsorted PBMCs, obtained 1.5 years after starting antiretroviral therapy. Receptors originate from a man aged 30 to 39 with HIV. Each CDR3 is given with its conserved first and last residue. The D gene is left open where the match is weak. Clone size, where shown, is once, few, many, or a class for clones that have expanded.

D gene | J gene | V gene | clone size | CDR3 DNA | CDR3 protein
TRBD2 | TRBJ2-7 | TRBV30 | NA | TGTGCCTGGAGTGCCGTAGCGGGGGTGACCTACGAGCAGTACTTC | CAWSAVAGVTYEQYF
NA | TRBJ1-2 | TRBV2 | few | TGTGCCAGCACCGAGGGAGAAGGAGGCTACACCTTC | CASTEGEGGYTF
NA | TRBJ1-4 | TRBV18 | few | TGTGCCAGCTCACCGCTGCGGAACAATGAAAAACTGTTTTTT | CASSPLRNNEKLFF
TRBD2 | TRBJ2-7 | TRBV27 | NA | TGTGCCAGCAGTTCGGCGGGGGGCATCTACGAGCAGTACTTC | CASSSAGGIYEQYF
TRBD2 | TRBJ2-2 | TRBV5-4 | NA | TGTGCCAGCAGCTTGGAGTCGCGGCTAGCGGGAGTCGGGGAGCTGTTTTTT | CASSLESRLAGVGELFF
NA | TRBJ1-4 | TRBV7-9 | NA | TGTGCCAGCAGCGCGCAGTACGAAAAACTGTTTTTT | CASSAQYEKLFF
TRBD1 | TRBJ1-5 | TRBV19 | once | TGTGCCAGTAGGGGAGGACAGGGGGGCAATCAGCCCCAGCATTTT | CASRGGQGGNQPQHF
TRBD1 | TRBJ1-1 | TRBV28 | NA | TGTGCCAGCAGTTTGAACAGGGGAGTACGAGCTTTCTTT | CASSLNRGVRAFF
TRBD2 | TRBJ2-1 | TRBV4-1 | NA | TGCGCCAGCAGCCAAGAGCCGGGGGGGTCTGGCAATGAGCAGTTCTTC | CASSQEPGGSGNEQFF
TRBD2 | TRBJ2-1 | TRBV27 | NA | TGTGCCAGCAGTTTATCGGTAGCGGGAGCTGCCAATGAGCAGTTCTTC | CASSLSVAGAANEQFF
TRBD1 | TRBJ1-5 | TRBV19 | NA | TGTGCCAGTAGTGGTAGGGGGCGGTGGGATCAGCCCCAGCATTTT | CASSGRGRWDQPQHF
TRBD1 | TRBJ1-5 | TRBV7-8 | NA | TGTGCCAGCAGCTTAGCGCCGGGACAGGGGGCCGTCGGTCAGCCCCAGCATTTT | CASSLAPGQGAVGQPQHF
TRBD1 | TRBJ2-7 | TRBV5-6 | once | TGTGCCAGCAGCGGGACAGGGGGTTTGGAGCAGTACTTC | CASSGTGGLEQYF
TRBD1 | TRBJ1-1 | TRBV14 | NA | TGTGCCAGCAGCCGGGCAGGGGGCTTTGGCACTGAAGCTTTCTTT | CASSRAGGFGTEAFF
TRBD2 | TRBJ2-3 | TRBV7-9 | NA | TGTGCCAGCAGCTTAGGGCAGGGAGGGGCAGATACGCAGTATTTT | CASSLGQGGADTQYF
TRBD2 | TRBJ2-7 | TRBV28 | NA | TGTGCCAGCAGACCTCCACTAGCGGGAGAGATAGGCGCGCAGTACTTC | CASRPPLAGEIGAQYF
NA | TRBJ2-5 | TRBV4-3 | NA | TGCGCCAGCAGCCAAGAATGGAACCAAGAGACCCAGTACTTC | CASSQEWNQETQYF
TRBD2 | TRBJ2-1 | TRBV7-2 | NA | TGTGCCAGCAGGTTAGCGGGGGGGCTCAATGAGCAGTTCTTC | CASRLAGGLNEQFF
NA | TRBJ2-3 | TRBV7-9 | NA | TGTGCCAGCAGCCCTAGGACGAGTAGCACAGATACGCAGTATTTT | CASSPRTSSTDTQYF
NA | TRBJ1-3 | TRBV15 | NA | TGTGCCACCAGCAGAGCGGGAGCAGGGAACACCATATATTTT | CATSRAGAGNTIYF
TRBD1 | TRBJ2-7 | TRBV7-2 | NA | TGTGCCAGCCTTAGCGGACAGGGACCCCCCTACGAGCAGTACTTC | CASLSGQGPPYEQYF
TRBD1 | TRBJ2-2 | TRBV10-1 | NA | TGCGCCAGCAGTCCCCTGGACAGGGGAGCCACCGGGGAGCTGTTTTTT | CASSPLDRGATGELFF
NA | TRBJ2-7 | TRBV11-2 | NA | TGTGCCAGCAGCTTAAGTCTCGAGGCGTCTGTGGAGCAGTACTTC | CASSLSLEASVEQYF
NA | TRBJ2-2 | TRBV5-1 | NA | TGCGCCACCCAATGGGACTTGAACACCGGGGAGCTGTTTTTT | CATQWDLNTGELFF
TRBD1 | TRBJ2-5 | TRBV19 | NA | TGTGCCAGTAGTTCCGGGACAGGGAGAGGGGAGACCCAGTACTTC | CASSSGTGRGETQYF
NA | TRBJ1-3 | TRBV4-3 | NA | TGCGCCAGCAGCCAAGAGAGCTACAAAACCTCTGGAAACACCATATATTTT | CASSQESYKTSGNTIYF
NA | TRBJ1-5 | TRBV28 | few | TGTGCCAGCAGTGCCGCAATGGATAGCAATCAGCCCCAGCATTTT | CASSAAMDSNQPQHF
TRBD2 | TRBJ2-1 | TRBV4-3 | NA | TGCGCCAGCAGCCAAGATCCACGGGGACTAGCGGGGACCTCCTACAATGAGCAGTTCTTC | CASSQDPRGLAGTSYNEQFF
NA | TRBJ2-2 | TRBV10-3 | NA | TGTGCCATCAGTGCCCCACAGGGGGAGGGCACCGGGGAGCTGTTTTTT | CAISAPQGEGTGELFF
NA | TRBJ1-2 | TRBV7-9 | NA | TGTGCCAGCAGTGCTCAGGGACTTAACTATGGCTACACCTTC | CASSAQGLNYGYTF
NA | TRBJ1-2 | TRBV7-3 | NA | TGTGCCAGCAGTGAATCAGGCGGGGGCTACACCTTC | CASSESGGGYTF
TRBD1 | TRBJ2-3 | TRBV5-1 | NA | TGCGCCAGCAGCGCGTACGACAGGGGAAGAGGGACAGATACGCAGTATTTT | CASSAYDRGRGTDTQYF
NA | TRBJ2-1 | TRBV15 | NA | TGTGCCACCAGCGGAGGGGGTCACAACATGTCCAATGAGCAGTTCTTC | CATSGGGHNMSNEQFF
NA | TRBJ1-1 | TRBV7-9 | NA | TGTGCCAGCAGCTTAGAGCTGAACACTGAAGCTTTCTTT | CASSLELNTEAFF
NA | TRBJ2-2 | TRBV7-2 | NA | TGTGCCAGCAGACGCGCGGACACTTACACCGGGGAGCTGTTTTTT | CASRRADTYTGELFF
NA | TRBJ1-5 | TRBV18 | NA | TGTGCCAGCTCACCACAGTCTGAGCCCCAGCATTTT | CASSPQSEPQHF
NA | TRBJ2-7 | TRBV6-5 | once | TGTGCCAGCCGGGGTGGCTACGAGCAGTACTTC | CASRGGYEQYF
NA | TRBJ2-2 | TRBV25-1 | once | TGTGCCAGCAGTGAGTGGAGCACCGGGGAGCTGTTTTTT | CASSEWSTGELFF
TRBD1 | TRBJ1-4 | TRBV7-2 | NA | TGTGCCAGCAGCTCAAAACTGACAGGGAAGAATGAAAAACTGTTTTTT | CASSSKLTGKNEKLFF
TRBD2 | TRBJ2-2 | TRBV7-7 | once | TGTGCTAGCAGCCCGCGGGGGACTTTAGGCACCGGGGAGCTGTTTTTT | CASSPRGTLGTGELFF
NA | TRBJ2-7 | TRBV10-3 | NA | TGTGCCTCTAGGGACACATCCTACGAGCAGTACTTC | CASRDTSYEQYF
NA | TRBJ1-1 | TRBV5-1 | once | TGCGCCAGCAGCTTGGTGGCAGGAGGGAACACTGAAGCTTTCTTT | CASSLVAGGNTEAFF